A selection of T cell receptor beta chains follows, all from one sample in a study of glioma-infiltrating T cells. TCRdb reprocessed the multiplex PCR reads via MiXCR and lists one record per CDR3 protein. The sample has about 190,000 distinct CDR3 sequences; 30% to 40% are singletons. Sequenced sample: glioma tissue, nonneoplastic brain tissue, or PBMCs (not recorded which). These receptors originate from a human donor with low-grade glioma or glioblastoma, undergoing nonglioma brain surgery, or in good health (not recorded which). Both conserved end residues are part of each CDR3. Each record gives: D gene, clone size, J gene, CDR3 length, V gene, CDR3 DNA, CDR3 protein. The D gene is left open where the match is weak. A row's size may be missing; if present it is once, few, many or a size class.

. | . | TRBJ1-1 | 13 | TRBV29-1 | TGCAGCGTTGATCTACAGTATCCTTCTGAAGCTTTCTTT | CSVDLQYPSEAFF
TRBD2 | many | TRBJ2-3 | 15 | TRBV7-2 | TGTGCCAGCAGCTTTAGAGCGGGAGGAGTAGATACGCAGTATTTT | CASSFRAGGVDTQYF
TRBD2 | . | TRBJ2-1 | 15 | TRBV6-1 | TGTGCCAGCATTGGACTAGCGGGAGGTTCCAATGAGCAGTTCTTC | CASIGLAGGSNEQFF
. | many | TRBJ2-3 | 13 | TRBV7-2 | TGTGCCAGCAGCGACTGGAGCACAGATACGCAGTATTTT | CASSDWSTDTQYF
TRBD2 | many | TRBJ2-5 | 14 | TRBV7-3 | TGTGCCAGCAGCGCGGGAGGACGCCAAGAGACCCAGTACTTC | CASSAGGRQETQYF
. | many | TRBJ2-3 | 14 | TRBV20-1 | TGCAGTGCTAGTACAGGGACTGGCACAGATACGCAGTATTTT | CSASTGTGTDTQYF
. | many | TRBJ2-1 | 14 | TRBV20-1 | TGCAGTGCTAGACTCCGGCCCTCGTTCCCAGGGCAGTTCTTC | CSARLRPSFPGQFF
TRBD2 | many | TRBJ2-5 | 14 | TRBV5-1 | TGCGCCAGCAGCTTGGGACTAGCAATGGAGACCCAGTACTTC | CASSLGLAMETQYF
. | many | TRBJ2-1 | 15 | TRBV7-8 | TGTGCCAGCAGCTTAACCCTAGGGTCAGGAGATGAGCAGTTCTTC | CASSLTLGSGDEQFF
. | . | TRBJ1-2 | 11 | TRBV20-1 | TGCAGTGCTTTACAGGATTATGGCTACACCTTC | CSALQDYGYTF
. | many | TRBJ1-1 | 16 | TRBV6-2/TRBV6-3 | TGTGCCAGCAGCCATACCGTGGGGCAGGCAGGCACTGAAGCTTTCTTT | CASSHTVGQAGTEAFF
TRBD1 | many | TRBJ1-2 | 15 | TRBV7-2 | TGTGCCAGCAGCCTGGGACAGGCTGGCCTCTATGGCTACACCTTC | CASSLGQAGLYGYTF
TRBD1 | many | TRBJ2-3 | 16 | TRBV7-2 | TGTGCCAGCAGCCTGGACCGGACAGGGGGGACAGATACGCAGTATTTT | CASSLDRTGGTDTQYF
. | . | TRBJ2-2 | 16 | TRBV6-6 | TGCCCCAGCAGTTACTCCCTTAGCGCAAGAACCGGGGAGCTGTTTTTT | CPSSYSLSARTGELFF
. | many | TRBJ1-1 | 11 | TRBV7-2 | TGTGCCAGCAGCTTGGCCGGTGAAGCTTTCTTT | CASSLAGEAFF
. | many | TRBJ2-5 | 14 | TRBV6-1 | TGTGCCAGCAGTGATTGGACTACTCAAGAGACCCAGTACTTC | CASSDWTTQETQYF
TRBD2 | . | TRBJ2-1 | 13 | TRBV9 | TGTGCCAGCAGCGGATGGACTAGGGATGAGCAGTTCTTC | CASSGWTRDEQFF
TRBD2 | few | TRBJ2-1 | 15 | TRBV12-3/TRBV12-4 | TGTGCCAGCCAGGGGAGGGCTAGCGGGATCGATGAGCAGTTCTTC | CASQGRASGIDEQFF
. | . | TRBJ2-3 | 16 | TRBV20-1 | TGCAGTGCTAGAGATTCTAGATCGGGCCACCCAGATACGAGGTATTTT | CSARDSRSGHPDTRYF
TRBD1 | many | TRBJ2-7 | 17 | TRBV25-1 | TGTGCCAGCAGTGAATGGGGTTTAGGGACAGGCGGTGGGGAGCAGTACTTC | CASSEWGLGTGGGEQYF
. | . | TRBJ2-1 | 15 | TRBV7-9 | TGTGCCAGCAGCCTTAGTTTTGACTCCTACAATGAGCAGTTCTTC | CASSLSFDSYNEQFF
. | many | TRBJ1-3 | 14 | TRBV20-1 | TGCAGTGCCCCCATGGGGAGCTCTGGAAACACCATATATTTT | CSAPMGSSGNTIYF
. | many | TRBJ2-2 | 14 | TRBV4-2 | TGTGCCAGCAGCCAAGGGGGTTTCACCGGGGAGCTGTTTTTT | CASSQGGFTGELFF
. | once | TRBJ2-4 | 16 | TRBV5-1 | TGCCCCAGCAGCTTCCTCCAGGCGGGAACGGGAGACATTCAGTACTTC | CPSSFLQAGTGDIQYF
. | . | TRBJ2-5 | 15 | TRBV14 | TGTGCCAGCAGACAAGCCCAGACTACCTTAGGAAACCAGTACTTC | CASRQAQTTLGNQYF
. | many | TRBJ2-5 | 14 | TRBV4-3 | TGCGCCAGCAGCCCCGGGACAATAGGGGAGACCCAGTACTTC | CASSPGTIGETQYF
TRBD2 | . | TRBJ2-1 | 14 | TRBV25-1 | TGTGCCAGCGTTGGACTAGCGGGAGTCAATGAGCAGTTCTTC | CASVGLAGVNEQFF
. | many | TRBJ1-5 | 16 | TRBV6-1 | TGTGCCAGCAGTGAGACCGGGACATATAGCAATCAGCCCCAGCATTTT | CASSETGTYSNQPQHF
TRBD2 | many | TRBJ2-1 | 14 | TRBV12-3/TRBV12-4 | TGTGCCTGCCACCCTAGCGGCAGGGAGAATGAGCAGTTCTTC | CACHPSGRENEQFF
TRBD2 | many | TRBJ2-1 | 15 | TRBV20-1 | TGCAGTGCTGGCCCCCTAGCGGGAGATGTGAATGAGCAGTTCTTC | CSAGPLAGDVNEQFF
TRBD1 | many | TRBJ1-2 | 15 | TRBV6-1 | TGTGCCAGCAGCCGAGGCGGGACAGCTAACTATGGCTACACCTTC | CASSRGGTANYGYTF
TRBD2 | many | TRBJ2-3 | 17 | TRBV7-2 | TGTGCCAGCAGCTTGGGACTAGCGGGAGGGCTTTTAGATACGCAGTATTTT | CASSLGLAGGLLDTQYF
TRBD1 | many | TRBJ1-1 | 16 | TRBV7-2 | TGTGCCAGCAGCCCGAGACAGGGGGCGGCGAACACTGAAGCTTTCTTT | CASSPRQGAANTEAFF
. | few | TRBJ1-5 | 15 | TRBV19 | TGTGCCAGTAGCAGGACCCCGACCTCAGGGACGCCCCAGCATTTT | CASSRTPTSGTPQHF
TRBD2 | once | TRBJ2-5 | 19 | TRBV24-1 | TGTGCCACCAGTGATTTGCTTTCTGAGACTAGCGTTAACCAAGAGACCCAGTACTTC | CATSDLLSETSVNQETQYF
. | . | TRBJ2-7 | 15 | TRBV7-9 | TGTGCCAGCAGCCCGGACTGGGAAAAGTCGTACGAGCAGTACTTC | CASSPDWEKSYEQYF
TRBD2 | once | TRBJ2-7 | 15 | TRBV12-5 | TGTGCTAGTGGTTTGGTAAGCGGGAGACCCTACGAGCAGTACTTC | CASGLVSGRPYEQYF
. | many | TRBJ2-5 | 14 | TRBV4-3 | TGCGCCAGCAGCCAAGTAACAGGGAGAGAGACCCAGTACTTC | CASSQVTGRETQYF
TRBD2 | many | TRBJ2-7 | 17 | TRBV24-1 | TGTGCCACAGACCGTGGACTAGCGGGATATACCGTCTACGAGCAGTACTTC | CATDRGLAGYTVYEQYF
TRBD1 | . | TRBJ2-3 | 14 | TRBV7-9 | TGTGCCGGCAGCGCACAGGGGTCCACAGATACGCAGTATTTT | CAGSAQGSTDTQYF
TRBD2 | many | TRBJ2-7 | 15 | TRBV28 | TGTGCCAGCAGTTTGGTACTAGCGGGGATCTACGAGCAGTACTTC | CASSLVLAGIYEQYF
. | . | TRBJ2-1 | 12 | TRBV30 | TGTGCCTGGATAGGGAACGGGAATGAGCAGTTCTTC | CAWIGNGNEQFF
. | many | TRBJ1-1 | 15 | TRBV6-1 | TGTGCCAGCAGTCAATACCGGGGCCTGAACACTGAAGCTTTCTTT | CASSQYRGLNTEAFF
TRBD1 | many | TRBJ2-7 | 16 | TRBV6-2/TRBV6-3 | TGTGCCAGCAGCTTCGGACAGGGGACCCTCACCTACGAGCAGTACTTC | CASSFGQGTLTYEQYF
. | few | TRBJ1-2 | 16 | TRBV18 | TGTGCCAGCTCCCAGTATATGAGAGCGGATAACTATGGCTACACCTTC | CASSQYMRADNYGYTF
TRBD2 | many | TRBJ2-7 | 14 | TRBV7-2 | TGTGCCAGCAACCCGGGACTAGCGGACTACGAGCAGTACTTC | CASNPGLADYEQYF
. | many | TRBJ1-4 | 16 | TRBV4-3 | TGCGCCAGCAGCCAAGATCCGGTAAACCGAAATGAAAAACTGTTTTTT | CASSQDPVNRNEKLFF
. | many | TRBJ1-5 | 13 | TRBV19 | TGTGCCAGTAGGATGGGTGGCAATCAGCCCCAGCATTTT | CASRMGGNQPQHF
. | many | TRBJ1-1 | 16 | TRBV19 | TGTGCCAGTAGTATAGATGCCAGGGACCACAACACTGAAGCTTTCTTT | CASSIDARDHNTEAFF
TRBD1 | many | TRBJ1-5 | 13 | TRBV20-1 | TGCAGTGCTGGATCAGGGGGTTTGCAGCCCCAGCATTTT | CSAGSGGLQPQHF
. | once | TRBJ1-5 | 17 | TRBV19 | TGTGCCAGTGGTTCCCCTCCCGGGACCGCTCCCCGGTTGCCCCAGCATTTT | CASGSPPGTAPRLPQHF
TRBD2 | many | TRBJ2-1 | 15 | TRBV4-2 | TGTGCCAGCAGCCGACTAGCGGGAGTTGTAGATGAGCAGTTCTTC | CASSRLAGVVDEQFF
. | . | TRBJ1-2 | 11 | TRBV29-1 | TGCAGCGTTGAAGAGTATAGGGACCTCACCTTC | CSVEEYRDLTF
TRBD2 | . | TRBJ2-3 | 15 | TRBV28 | TGTGCCAGCAATGCCCGGACTAGCGGGAGGGATACGCAGTATTTT | CASNARTSGRDTQYF
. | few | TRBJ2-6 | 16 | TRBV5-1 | TGCGCCAGCAGCTTGGAGGCCCTCTCTGGGGCCAACGTCCTGACTTTC | CASSLEALSGANVLTF
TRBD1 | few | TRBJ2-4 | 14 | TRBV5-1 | TGCGCCAGCAGCTCTTCCACAGGGGAAAACATTCAGTACTTC | CASSSSTGENIQYF
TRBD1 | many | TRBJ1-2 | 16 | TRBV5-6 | TGTGCCAGCAGCTTGGGGACAGGGGCGTTCAACTATGGCTACACCTTC | CASSLGTGAFNYGYTF
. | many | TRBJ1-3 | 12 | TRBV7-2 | TGTGCCAGCAGCTTAGGCCTTAACACCATATATTTT | CASSLGLNTIYF
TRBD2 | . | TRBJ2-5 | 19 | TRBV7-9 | TGTGCCAGCAGCTCCCTTGGCGGACTAGCGGGAGTGTTCTGGGAGACCCAGTACTTC | CASSSLGGLAGVFWETQYF